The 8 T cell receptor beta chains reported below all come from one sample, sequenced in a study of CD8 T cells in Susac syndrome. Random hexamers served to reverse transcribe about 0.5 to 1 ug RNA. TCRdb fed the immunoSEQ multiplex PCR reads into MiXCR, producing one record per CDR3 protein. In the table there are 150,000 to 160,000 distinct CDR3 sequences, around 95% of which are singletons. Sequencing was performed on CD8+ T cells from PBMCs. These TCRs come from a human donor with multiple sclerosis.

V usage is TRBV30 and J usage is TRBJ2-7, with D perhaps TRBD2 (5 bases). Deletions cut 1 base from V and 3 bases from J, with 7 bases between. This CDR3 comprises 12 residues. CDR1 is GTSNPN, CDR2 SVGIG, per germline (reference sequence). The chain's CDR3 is CAWSGEGYEQYV. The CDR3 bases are TGTGCCTGGAGTGGAGAGGGCTACGAGCAGTACGTC.

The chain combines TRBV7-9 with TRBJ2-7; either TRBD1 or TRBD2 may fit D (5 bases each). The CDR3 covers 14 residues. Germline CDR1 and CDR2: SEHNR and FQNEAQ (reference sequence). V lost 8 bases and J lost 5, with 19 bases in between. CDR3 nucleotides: TGTGCCAGCGCATTGGGACCACTGCCGCACGAGCAGTACGTC. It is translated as CASALGPLPHEQYV.

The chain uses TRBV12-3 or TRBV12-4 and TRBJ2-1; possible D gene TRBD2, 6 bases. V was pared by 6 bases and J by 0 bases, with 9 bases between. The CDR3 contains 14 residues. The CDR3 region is CASRSSDSYNEQFF. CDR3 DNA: TGTGCCAGCAGGTCTAGCGACTCCTACAATGAGCAGTTCTTC.

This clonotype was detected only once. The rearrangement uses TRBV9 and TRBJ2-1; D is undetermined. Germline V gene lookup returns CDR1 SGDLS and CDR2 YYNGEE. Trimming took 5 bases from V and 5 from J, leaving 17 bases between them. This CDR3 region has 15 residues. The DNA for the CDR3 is TGTGCCAGCAGTGAAAACCGGTTCACCCACAATGAGCAGTTCTTC. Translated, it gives CASSENRFTHNEQFF.

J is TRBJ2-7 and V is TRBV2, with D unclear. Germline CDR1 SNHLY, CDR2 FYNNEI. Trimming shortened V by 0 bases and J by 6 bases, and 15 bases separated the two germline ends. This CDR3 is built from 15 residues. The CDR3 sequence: CASSEAPNLSGEQYV. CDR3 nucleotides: TGTGCCAGCAGTGAAGCCCCAAACTTAAGTGGCGAGCAGTACGTC.

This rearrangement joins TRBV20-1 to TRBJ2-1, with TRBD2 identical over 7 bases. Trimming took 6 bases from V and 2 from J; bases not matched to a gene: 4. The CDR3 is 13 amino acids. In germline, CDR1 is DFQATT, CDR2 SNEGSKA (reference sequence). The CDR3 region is CSAPGGTYNEQFF. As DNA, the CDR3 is TGCAGTGCCCCCGGGGGGACCTACAATGAGCAGTTCTTC.

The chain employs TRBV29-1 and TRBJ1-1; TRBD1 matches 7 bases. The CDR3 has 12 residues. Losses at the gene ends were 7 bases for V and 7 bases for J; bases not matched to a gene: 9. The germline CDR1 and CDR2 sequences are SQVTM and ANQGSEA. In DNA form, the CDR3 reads TGCAGCGCTCCACGGACAGGAAATGAAGCTTTCTTT. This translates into CSAPRTGNEAFF.

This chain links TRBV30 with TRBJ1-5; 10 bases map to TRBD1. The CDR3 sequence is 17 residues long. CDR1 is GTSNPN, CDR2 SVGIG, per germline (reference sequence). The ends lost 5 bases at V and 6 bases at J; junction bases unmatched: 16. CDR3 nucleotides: TGTGCCTGGGCCTTGGGTACGGGGACAGGGGTGGCTCAGCCCCAGCATTTT. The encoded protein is CAWALGTGTGVAQPQHF.